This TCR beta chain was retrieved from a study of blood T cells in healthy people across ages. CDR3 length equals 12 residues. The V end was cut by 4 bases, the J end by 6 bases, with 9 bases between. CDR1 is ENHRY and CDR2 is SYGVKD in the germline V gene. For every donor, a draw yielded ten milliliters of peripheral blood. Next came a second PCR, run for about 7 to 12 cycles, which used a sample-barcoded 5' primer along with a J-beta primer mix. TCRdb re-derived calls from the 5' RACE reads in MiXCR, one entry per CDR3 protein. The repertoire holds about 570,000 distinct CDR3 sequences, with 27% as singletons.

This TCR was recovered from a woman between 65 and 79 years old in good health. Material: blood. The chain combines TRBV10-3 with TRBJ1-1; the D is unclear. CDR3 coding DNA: TGTGCCATCAGTGCGCAGAGGGCTGAAGCTTTCTTT. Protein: CAISAQRAEAFF.